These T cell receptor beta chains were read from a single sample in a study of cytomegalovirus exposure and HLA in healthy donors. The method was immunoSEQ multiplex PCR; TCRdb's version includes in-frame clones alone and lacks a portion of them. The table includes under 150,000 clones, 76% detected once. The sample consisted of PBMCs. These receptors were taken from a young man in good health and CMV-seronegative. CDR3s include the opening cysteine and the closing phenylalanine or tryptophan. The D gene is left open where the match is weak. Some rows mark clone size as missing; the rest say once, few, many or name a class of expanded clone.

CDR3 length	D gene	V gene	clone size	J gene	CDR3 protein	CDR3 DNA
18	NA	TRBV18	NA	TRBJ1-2	CASSPNEVVTKGDYGYTF	TGTGCCAGCTCACCAAATGAGGTGGTGACCAAGGGGGACTATGGCTACACCTTC
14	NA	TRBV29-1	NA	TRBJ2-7	CSVEDLSPGGEQYF	TGCAGCGTTGAAGATCTATCCCCCGGAGGCGAGCAGTACTTC
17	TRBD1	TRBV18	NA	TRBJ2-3	CASSPTGVGSSTDTQYF	TGTGCCAGCTCACCTACAGGGGTGGGATCTAGCACAGATACGCAGTATTTT
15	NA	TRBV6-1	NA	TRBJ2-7	CASRLRSDSSYEQYF	TGTGCCAGCAGGCTACGCAGTGACAGCTCCTACGAGCAGTACTTC
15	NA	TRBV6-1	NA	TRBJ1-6	CASSEPGSYNSPLHF	TGTGCCAGCAGTGAGCCGGGATCCTATAATTCACCCCTCCACTTT
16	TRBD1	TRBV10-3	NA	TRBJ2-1	CAISESYRGQYNEQFF	TGTGCCATCAGTGAGTCTTACAGGGGGCAATACAATGAGCAGTTCTTC
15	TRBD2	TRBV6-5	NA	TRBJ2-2	CASSGASGGLGELFF	TGTGCCAGCAGTGGCGCTAGCGGGGGACTGGGGGAGCTGTTTTTT
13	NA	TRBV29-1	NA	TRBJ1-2	CSVVTDIFYGYTF	TGCAGCGTTGTTACAGATATTTTCTATGGCTACACCTTC
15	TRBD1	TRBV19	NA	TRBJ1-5	CASSIGTGGNQPQHF	TGTGCCAGTAGTATTGGTACAGGGGGCAATCAGCCCCAGCATTTT
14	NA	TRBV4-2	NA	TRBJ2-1	CASSQDSDHNEQFF	TGTGCCAGCAGCCAAGACAGCGACCACAATGAGCAGTTCTTC
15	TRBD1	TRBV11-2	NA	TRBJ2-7	CASSFPGQGIHEQYF	TGTGCCAGCAGCTTTCCGGGACAGGGTATCCACGAGCAGTACTTC
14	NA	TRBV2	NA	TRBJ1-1	CASTFWGADTEAFF	TGTGCCAGCACTTTTTGGGGCGCGGACACTGAAGCTTTCTTT
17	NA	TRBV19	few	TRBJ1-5	CASSADWGQVSNQPQHF	TGTGCCAGTAGTGCAGATTGGGGGCAAGTGAGCAATCAGCCCCAGCATTTT
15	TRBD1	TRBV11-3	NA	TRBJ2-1	CASSPYRGGFDEQFF	TGTGCCAGCAGCCCATACAGGGGCGGGTTTGATGAGCAGTTCTTC
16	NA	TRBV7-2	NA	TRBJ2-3	CASSLGQGSVTDTQYF	TGTGCCAGCAGCTTAGGGCAGGGTAGTGTAACAGATACGCAGTATTTT
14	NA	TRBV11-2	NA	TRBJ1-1	CASRDLNRNTEAFF	TGTGCCAGCAGGGACTTAAATAGGAACACTGAAGCTTTCTTT
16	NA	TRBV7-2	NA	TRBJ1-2	CASSLEPTGLMAGYTF	TGTGCCAGCAGCTTAGAGCCAACAGGGCTGATGGCTGGCTACACCTTC
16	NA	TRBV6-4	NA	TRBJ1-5	CASSDSVSGNNQPQHF	TGTGCCAGCAGTGACTCGGTATCGGGGAACAATCAGCCCCAGCATTTT
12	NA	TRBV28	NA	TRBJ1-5	CASSPLNQPQHF	TGTGCCAGCAGCCCCTTGAATCAGCCCCAGCATTTT
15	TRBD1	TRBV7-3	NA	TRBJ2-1	CASSLTGDSYNEQFF	TGTGCCAGCAGCTTGACAGGGGACTCCTACAATGAGCAGTTCTTC
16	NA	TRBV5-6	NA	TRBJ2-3	CASSLVSERVTDTQYF	TGTGCCAGCAGCTTGGTTAGCGAGCGGGTCACAGATACGCAGTATTTT
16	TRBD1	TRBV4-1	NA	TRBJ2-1	CASSLWGQGVGNEQFF	TGCGCCAGCAGCCTATGGGGACAGGGTGTCGGGAATGAGCAGTTCTTC
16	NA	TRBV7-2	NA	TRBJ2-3	CASSEYLAVNTDTQYF	TGTGCCAGCAGCGAATACTTAGCGGTAAACACAGATACGCAGTATTTT
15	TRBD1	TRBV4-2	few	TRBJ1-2	CASSQPTGVSYGYTF	TGTGCCAGCAGCCAACCTACAGGGGTTAGCTATGGCTACACCTTC
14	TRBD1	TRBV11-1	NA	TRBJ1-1	CASSLGTGNTEAFF	TGTGCCAGCAGCTTAGGGACAGGGAACACTGAAGCTTTCTTT
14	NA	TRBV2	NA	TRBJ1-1	CASSGSGVDTEAFF	TGTGCCAGCAGTGGTAGTGGAGTGGACACTGAAGCTTTCTTT
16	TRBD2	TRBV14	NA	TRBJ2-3	CASSQSGGASTDTQYF	TGTGCCAGCAGCCAGTCGGGGGGAGCCTCCACAGATACGCAGTATTTT
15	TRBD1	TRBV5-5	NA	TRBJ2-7	CASSLTPGQGTEQYF	TGTGCCAGCAGTCTCACCCCGGGACAGGGGACCGAGCAGTACTTC
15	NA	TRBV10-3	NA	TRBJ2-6	CAISESHSGANVLTF	TGTGCCATCAGTGAGTCACACTCTGGGGCCAACGTCCTGACTTTC
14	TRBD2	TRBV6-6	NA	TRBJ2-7	CASGIAGGSYEQYF	TGTGCCAGCGGGATAGCGGGAGGATCCTACGAGCAGTACTTC
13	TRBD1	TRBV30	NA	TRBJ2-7	CAWTGQGAREQYF	TGTGCCTGGACAGGCCAGGGGGCGCGGGAGCAGTACTTC
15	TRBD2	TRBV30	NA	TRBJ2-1	CAWSRLAGDYNEQFF	TGTGCCTGGAGCCGACTAGCGGGAGACTACAATGAGCAGTTCTTC
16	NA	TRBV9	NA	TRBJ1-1	CASSPRKGSMNTEAFF	TGTGCCAGCAGCCCCCGGAAGGGGTCTATGAACACTGAAGCTTTCTTT
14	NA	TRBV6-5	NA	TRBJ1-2	CASSYSPTGYGYTF	TGTGCCAGCAGTTACTCGCCAACCGGCTATGGCTACACCTTC
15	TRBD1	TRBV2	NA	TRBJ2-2	CASGTGGRTTGELFF	TGTGCCAGCGGGACAGGGGGCCGAACGACCGGGGAGCTGTTTTTT
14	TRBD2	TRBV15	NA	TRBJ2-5	CATSPVAGQETQYF	TGTGCCACCAGTCCAGTAGCGGGCCAAGAGACCCAGTACTTC
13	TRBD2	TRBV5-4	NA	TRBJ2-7	CASSLERGYEQYF	TGTGCCAGCAGCTTGGAGCGGGGCTACGAGCAGTACTTC
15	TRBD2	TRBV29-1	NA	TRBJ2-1	CSVEDPSGYYGEQFF	TGCAGCGTTGAGGACCCTAGCGGATATTATGGGGAGCAGTTCTTC
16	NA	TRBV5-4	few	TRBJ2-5	CASSVGLGTVQETQYF	TGTGCCAGCAGCGTCGGCTTGGGGACTGTTCAAGAGACCCAGTACTTC
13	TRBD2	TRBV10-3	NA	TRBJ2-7	CATAGGPDYEQYF	TGTGCCACCGCGGGGGGACCGGACTACGAGCAGTACTTC
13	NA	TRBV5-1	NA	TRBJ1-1	CASSRAGDTEAFF	TGCGCCAGCAGCCGGGCGGGGGACACTGAAGCTTTCTTT